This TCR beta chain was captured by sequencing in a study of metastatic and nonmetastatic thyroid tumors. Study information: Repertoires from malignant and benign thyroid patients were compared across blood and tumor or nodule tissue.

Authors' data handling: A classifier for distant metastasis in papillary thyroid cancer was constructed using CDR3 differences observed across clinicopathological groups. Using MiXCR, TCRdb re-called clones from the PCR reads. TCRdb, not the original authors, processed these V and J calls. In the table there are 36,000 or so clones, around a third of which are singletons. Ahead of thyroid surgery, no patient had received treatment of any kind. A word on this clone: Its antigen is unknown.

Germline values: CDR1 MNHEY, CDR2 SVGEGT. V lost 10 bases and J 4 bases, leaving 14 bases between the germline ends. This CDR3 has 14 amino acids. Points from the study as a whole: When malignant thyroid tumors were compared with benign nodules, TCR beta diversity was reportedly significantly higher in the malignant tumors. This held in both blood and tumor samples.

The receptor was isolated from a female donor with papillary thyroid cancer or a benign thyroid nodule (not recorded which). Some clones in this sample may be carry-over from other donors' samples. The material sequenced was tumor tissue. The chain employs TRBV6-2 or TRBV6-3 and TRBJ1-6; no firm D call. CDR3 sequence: CAISDGVYNSPLHF. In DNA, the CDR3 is TGTGCCATCTCAGACGGGGTTTATAATTCACCCCTCCACTTT.